The TCR beta chain described here comes from a study of control samples from healthy donors and cancer patients. In germline, CDR1 is MGHDK, CDR2 SYGVNS. The CDR3 contains 16 residues. The V and J ends lost 7 bases and 4 bases respectively, with 17 bases between them. Sequencing used immunoSEQ multiplex PCR; TCRdb keeps in-frame clones, though not all of them. The sample consists of 190,000 or so clones, 85% to 95% of them appearing once. The TCR comes from a man aged 18-30 years in good health. Sequenced input: blood. This chain joins TRBV25-1 and TRBJ2-6, with D uncertain. CDR3 sequence (DNA): TGTGCCAGCATTCCTTCGGGTGGGTTCGGGGCCAACGTCCTGACTTTC. Amino acid sequence: CASIPSGGFGANVLTF.